This T cell receptor (beta chain) was recorded in a study of T-cell reconstitution after alpha-beta-depleted transplantation in children. Per the germline V gene, CDR1 is SGHTA and CDR2 is FQGNSA. CDR3 length: 17 residues. Trimming removed 1 base at V and 0 bases at J, with 15 bases between. Unique molecular identifiers were used to barcode this TCRbeta library. TCRdb analysed the PCR reads with MiXCR anew, one entry per CDR3 protein. The sample yields 360,000 or so distinct CDR3 sequences, about 20% seen once. This material consisted of PBMCs from the stem cell graft donor, taken from the stem cell graft. The source of this sequence is a human donor who donated a stem cell graft to a child with acute myeloid leukemia. The chain has TRBV7-2 and TRBJ1-1; no clear D. The CDR3 DNA follows: TGTGCCAGCAGCTTAGTTCCAGGCACCTACATGAACACTGAAGCTTTCTTT. Its protein is CASSLVPGTYMNTEAFF.